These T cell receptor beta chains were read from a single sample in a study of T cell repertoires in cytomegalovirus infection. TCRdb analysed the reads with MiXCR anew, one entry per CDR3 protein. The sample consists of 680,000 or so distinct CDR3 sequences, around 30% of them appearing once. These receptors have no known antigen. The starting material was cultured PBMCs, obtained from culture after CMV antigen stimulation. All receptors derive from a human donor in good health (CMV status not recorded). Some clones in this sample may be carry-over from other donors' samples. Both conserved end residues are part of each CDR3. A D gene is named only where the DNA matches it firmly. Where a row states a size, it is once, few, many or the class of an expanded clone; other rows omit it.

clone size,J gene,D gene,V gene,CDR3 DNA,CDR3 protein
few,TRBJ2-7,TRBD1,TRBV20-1,TGCAGTGCTAACCCAGGGGGTTGGGGCGAGCAGTACTTC,CSANPGGWGEQYF
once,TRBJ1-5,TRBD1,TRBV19,TGTGCCAGTAGCGACACCGGGACAGACTATCAGCCCCAGCATTTT,CASSDTGTDYQPQHF
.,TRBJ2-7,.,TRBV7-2,TGTGCCAGCAGCTTAGACCACTACTACGAGCAGTACTTC,CASSLDHYYEQYF
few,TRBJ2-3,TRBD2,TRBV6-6,TGTGCCAGCAGTTACTCGGAGGACCTAGCGGGAGGCACAGATACGCAGTATTTT,CASSYSEDLAGGTDTQYF
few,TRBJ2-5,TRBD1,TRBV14,TGTGCCAGCAGCCAACTCCCGGGACAGGGAAGGGAGACCCAGTACTTC,CASSQLPGQGRETQYF
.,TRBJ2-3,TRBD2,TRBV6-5,TGTGCCAGCAGTTCTAGCGGTCCTTTTTGGGGCACAGATACGCAGTATTTT,CASSSSGPFWGTDTQYF
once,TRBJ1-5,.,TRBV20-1,TGCAGTGCTAGAGATGGGGGGTGGCAGCCCCAGCATTTT,CSARDGGWQPQHF
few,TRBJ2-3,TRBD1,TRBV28,TGTGCCAGCGAAAGGGGGCTCAGTAACACAGATACGCAGTATTTT,CASERGLSNTDTQYF
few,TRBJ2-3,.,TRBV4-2,TGTGCCAGCAGCCAAGATGGGGACTCCCGCACAGATACGCAGTATTTT,CASSQDGDSRTDTQYF
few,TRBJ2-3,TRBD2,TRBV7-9,TGTGCCAGCAGCGCCCTTGGGGCGGGAGGTGCAGATACGCAGTATTTT,CASSALGAGGADTQYF
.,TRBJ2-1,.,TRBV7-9,TGTGCCAGCAGCGGACAACAAACTGAGCAGTTCTTC,CASSGQQTEQFF
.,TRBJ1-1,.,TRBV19,TGTGCCAGTAGTATAGGAGACAAGGGTTCGTGGACTGAAGCTTTCTTT,CASSIGDKGSWTEAFF
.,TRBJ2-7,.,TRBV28,TGTGCCAGCACGGCAGGGTTTTACGAGCAGTACTTC,CASTAGFYEQYF
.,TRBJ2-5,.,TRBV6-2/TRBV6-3,TGTGCCAGCAGTGCGACTACGTACCAAGAGACCCAGTACTTC,CASSATTYQETQYF
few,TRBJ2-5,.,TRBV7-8,TGTGCCAGCAGCTCCCGGGACGAAGGAGAGACCCAGTACTTC,CASSSRDEGETQYF
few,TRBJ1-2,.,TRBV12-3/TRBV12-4,TGTGCCAGCAGTTTGGGGAGGGAGCAGGGCTACACCTTC,CASSLGREQGYTF
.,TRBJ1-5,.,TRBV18,TGTGCCAGCTCACCTACTGGCCCAGATCAGCCCCAGCATTTT,CASSPTGPDQPQHF
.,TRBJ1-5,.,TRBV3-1,TGTGCCAGCAGCCAAGTAAGGGGGGACAAGACCAATCAGCCCCAGCATTTT,CASSQVRGDKTNQPQHF
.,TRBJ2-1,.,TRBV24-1,TGTGCCACCAGTGATTTGGTGAGTGGAGGGCTAGGGATAAGCTCCTACAATGAGCAGTTCTTC,CATSDLVSGGLGISSYNEQFF
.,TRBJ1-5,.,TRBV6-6,TGTGCCAGCAGTTACAGGGATACTATCACGGCGCAGCCCCAGCATTTT,CASSYRDTITAQPQHF
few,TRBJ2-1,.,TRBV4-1,TGCGCCAGCAGCCAACGGTTTCAGAGAGTAGCTAGGTACAATGAGCAGTTCTTC,CASSQRFQRVARYNEQFF
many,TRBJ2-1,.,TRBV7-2,TGTGCCAGCAGCTTAAAAGGCCCCTACAATGAGCAGTTCTTC,CASSLKGPYNEQFF